This T cell receptor beta chain was sequenced in a study of cytomegalovirus exposure and HLA in healthy donors. The PCR used 60 Vbeta and 13 Jbeta primers. Generated by immunoSEQ multiplex PCR, the TCRdb table keeps only in-frame clones and is missing some. This sample has 200,000 to 250,000 clones, with roughly 83% found just once. The CDR3 length is 11 residues. V lost 3 bases and J 7 bases, leaving 8 bases between the germline ends. Germline V lookup: CDR1 SGHDT, CDR2 YYEEEE. Study-level points and caveats: Apart from CMV serostatus, no immune exposure information was available. A few CMV-associated chains proved CMV antigen-specific in vitro.

Only a few counts were recorded for this clone. What it recognizes is unknown. The sample comprised PBMCs. The TCR originated in a girl under 18 in good health and CMV-seronegative. This chain joins TRBV5-6 and TRBJ2-7; D unresolved. The CDR3 DNA sequence: TGTGCCAGCAGCTCCGAGGTGGAGCAGTACTTC. Encoded protein: CASSSEVEQYF.